The 18 T cell receptor beta chains below were found in one sample sequenced in a study of shared clonotypes between healthy human individuals. Here immunoSEQ multiplex PCR was the method, and the copy in TCRdb shows in-frame clones only, minus some. The data contain 330,000 or so clones, less than 75% of them singletons. Sequencing was carried out using memory CD4+ T cells sorted from blood. Indicated subset: CD45RA-negative fraction. The receptors were sampled from a young man in good health.

This chain uses TRBV4-1 with TRBJ2-5, with a tentative D call TRBD2 (6 bases). This CDR3 region has 15 residues. The V and J ends lost 2 bases and 5 bases respectively, with 15 bases between them. The germline V gene has CDR1 MGHRA and CDR2 YSYEKL. The CDR3 sequence is CASSQLGPGDETQYF. Here the CDR3 DNA reads TGCGCCAGCAGCCAACTCGGGCCGGGGGATGAGACCCAGTACTTC.

This chain links TRBV7-9 with TRBJ2-7; the match to TRBD2 covers 9 bases. V shed 4 bases, J shed 7 bases, and the junction held 14 bases outside the gene matches. This CDR3 spans 16 amino acids. The germline gives CDR1 SEHNR, CDR2 FQNEAQ (reference sequence). The CDR3 here is CASSWRTSALVLEQYF. As DNA, the CDR3 is TGTGCCAGCAGCTGGCGGACTAGCGCCTTGGTGTTGGAGCAGTACTTC.

This clone has a handful of counts. This sequence joins TRBV5-1 and TRBJ2-7, with D unresolved. The CDR3 loop spans 12 amino acids. Trimming removed 4 bases at V and 3 bases at J, with 8 bases between. Germline CDR1 and CDR2: SGHRS and YFSETQ. CDR3 region: CASSLEHYEQYF. The CDR3 bases are TGCGCCAGCAGCCTGGAGCACTACGAGCAGTACTTC.

The J gene is TRBJ2-6, the V gene TRBV28; no definite D call. From germline, CDR1 is MDHEN and CDR2 SYDVKM. CDR3 length equals 13 residues. V dropped 7 bases and J dropped 0 bases, with 4 bases sitting between them. The CDR3 is CASIDSGANVLTF. The CDR3, as DNA: TGTGCCAGCATCGACTCTGGGGCCAACGTCCTGACTTTC.

V gene TRBV13 combines with J gene TRBJ2-1; maybe TRBD1 (6 bases). Germline V gene lookup returns CDR1 PRHDT and CDR2 FYEKMQ (reference sequence). The V end was cut by 0 bases, the J end by 7 bases, with 19 bases between. There are 17 residues in the CDR3. DNA for the CDR3: TGTGCCAGCAGCTTAGGCCCTGACCAGATAAGGGGGAATGAGCAGTTCTTC. It codes for CASSLGPDQIRGNEQFF.

The chain links TRBV28 to TRBJ2-1; 8 nucleotides agree with TRBD2. The length of the CDR3 is 17 residues. Looked up from germline, CDR1 is MDHEN and CDR2 is SYDVKM. With 3 bases clipped from V and 10 bases from J, the junction kept 17 bases outside the gene matches. In DNA, the CDR3 is TGTGCCAGCAGTTTTCTTACCCAGCGGGAGACCCGGCCGGAGCAGTTCTTC. It yields the protein CASSFLTQRETRPEQFF.

A few counts support this clone. This chain uses TRBV29-1 with TRBJ2-7; 14 positions agree with TRBD2. Germline lookup yields CDR1 SQVTM and CDR2 ANQGSEA. The CDR3 has 15 residues. V lost 6 bases and J lost 3; bases outside the gene matches: 7. In DNA form, the CDR3 reads TGCAGCGTCGAGGGGACTAGCGGGAGCTACTACGAGCAGTACTTC. It codes for CSVEGTSGSYYEQYF.

The table lists this clone with many counts. The chain recombines TRBV19 with TRBJ1-1, with D possibly being TRBD1 (5 bases). Germline loops: CDR1 LNHDA, CDR2 SQIVND (reference sequence). The CDR3 totals 15 residues. The germline V and J ends were trimmed by 10 bases and 4 bases, with 22 bases remaining between them. The CDR3 sequence: CATGPGQRKGTEAFF. The CDR3 nucleotides read TGTGCCACGGGACCAGGACAACGAAAGGGCACTGAAGCTTTCTTT.

This sequence joins TRBV18 and TRBJ2-2; D remains ambiguous. Trimming took off 3 bases at V and 3 bases at J, with 8 bases between the two ends. Per germline, CDR1 KGHSH and CDR2 LQKENI. The length of the CDR3 is 14 residues. The CDR3 sequence is CASSPPQDTGELFF. In DNA form, the CDR3 reads TGTGCCAGCTCACCCCCCCAGGACACCGGGGAGCTGTTTTTT.

The chain joins TRBV28 to TRBJ2-1; TRBD2 agrees at 11 bases. Germline lookup yields CDR1 MDHEN and CDR2 SYDVKM. This CDR3 contains 15 residues. Trimming cost V 2 bases and J 9 bases; bases outside gene matches: 6. Here the CDR3 reads CASSLTLAGVGEQFF. CDR3 nucleotide sequence: TGTGCCAGCAGTTTAACACTAGCGGGAGTTGGTGAGCAGTTCTTC.

As concerns this clone: Other DNA sequences in the same sample also yield this CDR3. V usage is TRBV5-1 and J usage is TRBJ1-4; 8 nucleotides line up with TRBD1. Unmatched junction bases numbered 5, after V lost 4 bases and J lost 3 bases. Germline-derived CDR1 and CDR2 are SGHRS and YFSETQ. The CDR3 extends over 15 amino acids. The CDR3 DNA reads TGCGCCAGCAGCCCAGGGGACAGGCCTAATGAAAAACTGTTTTTT. It specifies CASSPGDRPNEKLFF. Full variable domain (rest looked up from reference TRBV5-1 and TRBJ1-4): KAGVTQTPRYLIKTRGQQVTLSCSPISGHRSVSWYQQTPGQGLQFLFEYFSETQRNKGNFPGRFSGRQFSNSRSEMNVSTLELGDSALYLCASSPGDRPNEKLFFGSGTQLSVL.

The chain carries TRBV5-4 and TRBJ2-3; 8 nucleotides agree with TRBD1. Germline V gene lookup returns CDR1 SGHNT and CDR2 YYREEE (reference sequence). The CDR3 has 14 residues. V gave up 5 bases and J gave up 4 bases; unmatched junction bases: 6. The chain's CDR3 is CASREDRVADTQYF. In nucleotides, the CDR3 is TGTGCCAGCAGGGAGGACAGGGTCGCAGATACGCAGTATTTT.

This clone has just one count. The CDR3 spells CASSQDHVGSGNTIYF. The CDR3 DNA reads TGCGCCAGCAGCCAAGACCATGTGGGCTCTGGAAACACCATATATTTT. The chain uses TRBV4-3 and TRBJ1-3; D ambiguous. Germline V gene data show CDR1 as LGHNA and CDR2 as YSLEER. The V gene lost 0 bases and the J gene lost 0 bases, with 9 bases spanning the gap. This CDR3 comprises 16 residues.

Ten or more counts support this clone. The J gene is TRBJ2-5, the V gene TRBV10-1, with 11 bases that match TRBD2. CDR1 and CDR2 (germline): WNHNN, SYGVQD (reference sequence). Trimming removed 4 bases from V and 4 bases from J; junction bases left unmatched: 5. CDR3 length equals 15 residues. The CDR3, as DNA: TGCGCCAGCAGTGCTACTAGCGGGAGTCGAGAGACCCAGTACTTC. It translates to CASSATSGSRETQYF.

The chain carries TRBV28 and TRBJ2-1; 10 nucleotides line up with TRBD2. CDR3 length: 16 amino acids. V shed 4 bases, J shed 4 bases, and the junction held 7 bases outside the gene matches. Germline V lookup: CDR1 MDHEN, CDR2 SYDVKM. This CDR3 is CASSSSSGRYYNEQFF. The CDR3 bases are TGTGCCAGCAGTTCTTCTAGCGGGAGATATTACAATGAGCAGTTCTTC.

The V gene is TRBV2, the J gene TRBJ2-2, with D perhaps matching TRBD1 (6 bases). The CDR3 has 14 residues. V was clipped by 7 bases and J by 6 bases, with 15 bases between them. CDR1 is SNHLY and CDR2 is FYNNEI in the germline V gene. The DNA of the CDR3 is TGTGCCAGCATTCAGGGGTCCTTGTCCGGGGAGCTGTTTTTT. It is translated as CASIQGSLSGELFF.

V gene TRBV14 combines with J gene TRBJ2-7, with TRBD2 identical over 9 bases. Germline loops: CDR1 SGHDN, CDR2 FVKESK. The CDR3 loop spans 12 amino acids. Germline trimming cut 10 bases from V and 3 bases from J; bases unmatched to any gene: 4. The CDR3 spells CANLSGSYEQYF. The CDR3 DNA reads as TGTGCCAACCTTAGCGGGAGCTACGAGCAGTACTTC.

In regard to this clone: The sample contains more than one DNA sequence encoding this CDR3. The chain carries TRBV5-1 and TRBJ1-1; a weak D match, TRBD1 (6 bases). Germline assignment: CDR1 SGHRS and CDR2 YFSETQ. Trimming took 0 bases from V and 3 from J, leaving 9 bases between them. The CDR3 length is 14 residues. In DNA form, the CDR3 reads TGCGCCAGCAGCTTGGTTGGGGGCGACACTGAAGCTTTCTTT. Translating it yields CASSLVGGDTEAFF.